The 18 T cell receptor beta chains presented below share a single source sample, sequenced in a study of control samples from healthy donors and cancer patients. Assay: immunoSEQ multiplex PCR; the TCRdb copy retains only in-frame clones and omits some. Counted here are about 180,000 clones, around 87% occurring once; the ten biggest clones make up about 1.4%. Material: blood. All receptors derive from a woman aged 45-65 years in good health.

The chain is built from TRBV20-1 and TRBJ2-7; 10 bases agree with TRBD2. CDR1 DFQATT and CDR2 SNEGSKA come from the germline V gene (reference sequence). Unmatched junction bases numbered 5, after V lost 3 bases and J lost 0 bases. The CDR3 is made up of 15 amino acids. The CDR3 DNA sequence: TGCAGTGCTAGTCCCGGGACTAGCGTCTCCTACGAGCAGTACTTC. Protein sequence: CSASPGTSVSYEQYF.

The chain combines TRBV28 with TRBJ1-2; D is perhaps TRBD1 (5 bases). CDR3 size: 13 residues. Trimming removed 10 bases at V and 3 bases at J, with 15 bases between. The germline V gene encodes CDR1 MDHEN and CDR2 SYDVKM. The CDR3 reads CATREGWDYGYTF. The DNA for the CDR3 is TGTGCCACCAGGGAAGGCTGGGACTATGGCTACACCTTC.

This rearrangement joins TRBV5-1 to TRBJ1-2; D remains ambiguous. The CDR3 totals 14 residues. Between the trimmed V and J ends, which lost 5 bases and 7 bases, there was a span of 18 bases. Germline V gene sequence: CDR1 SGHRS, CDR2 YFSETQ. CDR3 amino acids: CASRYSAAQVGYTF. CDR3 coding DNA: TGCGCCAGCAGATACTCCGCAGCGCAGGTTGGCTACACCTTC. The whole variable domain, filled in from reference TRBV5-1 and TRBJ1-2, reads KAGVTQTPRYLIKTRGQQVTLSCSPISGHRSVSWYQQTPGQGLQFLFEYFSETQRNKGNFPGRFSGRQFSNSRSEMNVSTLELGDSALYLCASRYSAAQVGYTFGSGTRLTVV.

The chain carries TRBV11-3 and TRBJ2-3; 8 nucleotides agree with TRBD2. The CDR3 extends over 16 amino acids. CDR1 and CDR2 (germline): SGHNT, YENEEA. The J segment lost 5 bases and the V segment lost 5 bases, leaving 12 bases of the junction unmatched. The DNA for the CDR3 is TGTGCCAGCAGCCCTCGCCGGCGGGGGGCCGGAGATACGCAGTATTTT. This encodes CASSPRRRGAGDTQYF.

This chain uses TRBV7-8 with TRBJ2-1, with 7 bases identical to TRBD2. The CDR3 is 15 residues long. Trimming removed 2 bases from V and 5 bases from J; junction bases left unmatched: 6. CDR1 and CDR2 (germline): SGHVS, FQNEAQ. Written as DNA, the CDR3 is TGTGCCAGCAGCTTACGGGGGGTTTTAGACAATGAGCAGTTCTTC. Its translation is CASSLRGVLDNEQFF.

This clone came up a few times. The chain links TRBV19 to TRBJ1-1, with D hard to call. This CDR3 spans 13 amino acids. In germline, CDR1 is LNHDA, CDR2 SQIVND (reference sequence). V shed 7 bases and J shed 0 bases, with 9 bases lying between them. This CDR3 reads CASTSILNTEAFF. CDR3 DNA sequence: TGTGCCAGTACCTCTATTCTGAACACTGAAGCTTTCTTT.

V is TRBV30 and J is TRBJ1-1, with 7 bases matching TRBD1. The ends lost 8 bases at V and 7 bases at J; junction bases unmatched: 31. Germline V gives CDR1 GTSNPN, CDR2 SVGIG (reference sequence). The CDR3 loop spans 19 amino acids. In nucleotides, the CDR3 is TGTGCCCGGACCCCCCAGGGGGGGGCCACGTCCCCCTATCTTAGTGAAGCTTTCTTT. Its translation is CARTPQGGATSPYLSEAFF.

The chain couples TRBV30 to TRBJ1-2; D is unclear. The CDR3 loop spans 16 amino acids. The germline V gene encodes CDR1 GTSNPN and CDR2 SVGIG (reference sequence). V lost 6 bases, J lost 1 base, and 21 bases lay in between. This chain's CDR3 is CACSRVGSTNNYGYTF. DNA of the CDR3: TGTGCCTGCTCCCGGGTGGGGTCCACTAATAACTATGGCTACACCTTC.

The CDR3 region has the DNA TGTGCCAGTAGTATAAGGACAGGGGAAGGCAATGGCTACACCTTC. This encodes CASSIRTGEGNGYTF. The chain recombines TRBV19 with TRBJ1-2, with TRBD1 matching over 9 bases. The CDR3 has 15 residues. Trimming cost V 2 bases and J 6 bases; bases outside gene matches: 7. In germline, CDR1 is LNHDA, CDR2 SQIVND (reference sequence).

The chain links TRBV5-4 to TRBJ1-2; D is ambiguous. Trimming stripped 1 base from V and 8 bases from J, with 12 bases between. Germline V gene sequence: CDR1 SGHNT, CDR2 YYREEE (reference sequence). The CDR3 is made up of 13 amino acids. CDR3 nucleotides: TGTGCCAGCAGCTTGATGGCAGCCTTAGGCTACACCTTC. Its translation: CASSLMAALGYTF.

The CDR3: CASSEMGAGGEKLFF. The CDR3 coding sequence is TGCGCCAGCAGTGAGATGGGGGCGGGCGGTGAAAAACTGTTTTTT. The chain is built from TRBV10-2 and TRBJ1-4; tentative D call: TRBD1 (6 bases). The CDR3 sequence is 15 residues long. Trimming left V 2 bases short and J 7 bases short, with 14 bases between. The germline gives CDR1 WSHSY, CDR2 SAAADI.

The CDR3 here is CASSLVGGTRGVEQFF. CDR3 sequence (DNA): TGTGCCAGCAGCTTAGTAGGCGGGACGAGGGGGGTTGAGCAGTTCTTC. V usage is TRBV7-6 and J usage is TRBJ2-1, with D perhaps assigned TRBD1 or TRBD2 (6 bases each). Trimming took off 1 base at V and 9 bases at J, with 19 bases between the two ends. There are 16 residues in the CDR3. Germline V gene lookup returns CDR1 SGHVS and CDR2 FNYEAQ.

V gene TRBV5-1 combines with J gene TRBJ2-1, with 7 bases that match TRBD1. The germline V gene has CDR1 SGHRS and CDR2 YFSETQ. With 4 bases clipped from V and 5 bases from J, the junction kept 6 bases outside the gene matches. The CDR3 spans 14 residues. The CDR3 loop reads CASSGRQGHNEQFF. The CDR3 DNA reads as TGCGCCAGCAGCGGCAGACAGGGTCACAATGAGCAGTTCTTC.

The chain combines TRBV3-1 (or the pseudogene TRBV3-2) with TRBJ2-7, with TRBD2 matching over 8 bases. After removal of 4 bases from V and 5 bases from J, the junction contained 4 bases not matched to a gene. The CDR3 is made up of 13 amino acids. Germline-derived CDR1 and CDR2 are LGHDT and YNNKEL (reference sequence). The CDR3 region is CASSRGRGDEQYF. The CDR3 nucleotides are TGTGCCAGCAGCCGAGGGCGGGGGGACGAGCAGTACTTC.

The chain links TRBV27 to TRBJ1-3, with D tentatively TRBD1 (6 bases). The ends were cut back, 4 bases at V and 1 base at J, with 11 bases in the middle. CDR1 and CDR2 (germline): MNHEY, SMNVEV (reference sequence). The CDR3 spans 15 residues. CDR3 protein: CASSSLDRSGNTIYF. The CDR3 DNA reads as TGTGCCAGCAGTTCATTGGACAGATCTGGAAACACCATATATTTT.

J is TRBJ1-2 and V is TRBV6-5, with D perhaps matching TRBD1 (5 bases). Trimming shortened V by 10 bases and J by 4 bases, and 10 bases separated the two germline ends. Per the germline V gene, CDR1 is MNHEY and CDR2 is SVGAGI. The CDR3 has 11 amino acids. CDR3 in amino acids: CATGTGYGYTF. The DNA for the CDR3 is TGTGCCACCGGGACGGGCTATGGCTACACCTTC.

There are a few counts of this clone. The V gene is TRBV3-1 (or the pseudogene TRBV3-2), the J gene TRBJ2-5; D call uncertain. The V and J ends lost 4 bases and 1 base respectively, with 1 base between them. The CDR3 is 11 amino acids. CDR1 and CDR2 from the germline V gene are LGHDT and YNNKEL (reference sequence). The CDR3 region is CASSLQETQYF. The CDR3, as DNA: TGTGCCAGCAGCCTCCAAGAGACCCAGTACTTC.

This clone was seen a few times. CDR3 sequence (DNA): TGCGCCAGCAGCAAAAGCCGGGACGGACCATCCTACGAGCAGTACTTC. Amino acid sequence: CASSKSRDGPSYEQYF. The V gene is TRBV5-1, the J gene TRBJ2-7, with D perhaps matching TRBD1 or TRBD2 (5 bases each). This CDR3 contains 16 residues. The germline V gene encodes CDR1 SGHRS and CDR2 YFSETQ. Deletions cut 4 bases from V and 1 base from J, with 18 bases between.